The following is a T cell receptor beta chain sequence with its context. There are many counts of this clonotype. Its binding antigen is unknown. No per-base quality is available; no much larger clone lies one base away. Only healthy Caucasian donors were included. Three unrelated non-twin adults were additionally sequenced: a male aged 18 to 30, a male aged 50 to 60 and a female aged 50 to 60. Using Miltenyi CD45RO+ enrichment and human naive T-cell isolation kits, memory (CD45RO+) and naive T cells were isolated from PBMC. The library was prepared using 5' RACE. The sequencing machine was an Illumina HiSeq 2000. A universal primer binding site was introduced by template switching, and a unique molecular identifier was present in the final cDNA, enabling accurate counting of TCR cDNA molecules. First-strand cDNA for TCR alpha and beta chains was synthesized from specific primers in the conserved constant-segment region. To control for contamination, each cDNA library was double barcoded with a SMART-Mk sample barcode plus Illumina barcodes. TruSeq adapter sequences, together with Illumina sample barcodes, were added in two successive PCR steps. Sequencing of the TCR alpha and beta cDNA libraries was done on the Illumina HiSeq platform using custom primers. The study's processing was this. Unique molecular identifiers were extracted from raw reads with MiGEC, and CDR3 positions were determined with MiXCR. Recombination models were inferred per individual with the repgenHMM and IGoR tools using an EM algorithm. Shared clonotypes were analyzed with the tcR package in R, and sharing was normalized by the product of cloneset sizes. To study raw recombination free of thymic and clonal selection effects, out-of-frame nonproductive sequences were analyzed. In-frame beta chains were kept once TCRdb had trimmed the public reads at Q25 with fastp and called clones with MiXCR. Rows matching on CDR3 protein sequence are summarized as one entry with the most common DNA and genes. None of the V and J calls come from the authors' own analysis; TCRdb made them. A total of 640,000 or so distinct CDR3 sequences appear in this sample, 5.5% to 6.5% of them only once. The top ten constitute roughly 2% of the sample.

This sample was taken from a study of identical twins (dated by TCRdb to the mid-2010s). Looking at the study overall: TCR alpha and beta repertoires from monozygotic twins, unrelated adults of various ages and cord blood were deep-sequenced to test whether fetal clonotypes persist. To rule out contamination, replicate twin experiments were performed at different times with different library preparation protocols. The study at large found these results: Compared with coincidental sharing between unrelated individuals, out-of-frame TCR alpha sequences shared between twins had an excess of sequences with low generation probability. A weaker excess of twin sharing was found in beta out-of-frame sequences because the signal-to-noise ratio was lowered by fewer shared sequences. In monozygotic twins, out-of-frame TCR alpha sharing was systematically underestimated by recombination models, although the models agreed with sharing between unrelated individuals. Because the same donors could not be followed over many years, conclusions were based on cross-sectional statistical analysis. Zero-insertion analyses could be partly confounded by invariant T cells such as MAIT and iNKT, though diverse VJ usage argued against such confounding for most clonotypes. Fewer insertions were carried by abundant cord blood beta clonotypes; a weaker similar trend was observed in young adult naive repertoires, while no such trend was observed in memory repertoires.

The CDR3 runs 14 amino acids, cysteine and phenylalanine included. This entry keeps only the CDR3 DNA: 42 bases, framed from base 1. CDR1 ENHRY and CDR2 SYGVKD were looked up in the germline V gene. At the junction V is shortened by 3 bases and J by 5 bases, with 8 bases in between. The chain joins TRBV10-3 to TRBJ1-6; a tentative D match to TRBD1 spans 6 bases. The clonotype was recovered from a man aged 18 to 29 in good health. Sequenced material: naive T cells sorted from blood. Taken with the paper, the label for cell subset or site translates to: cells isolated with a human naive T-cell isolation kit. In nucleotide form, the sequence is TGTGCCATCAGTGAATACAGGGATAATTCACCCCTCCACTTT. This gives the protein CAISEYRDNSPLHF.